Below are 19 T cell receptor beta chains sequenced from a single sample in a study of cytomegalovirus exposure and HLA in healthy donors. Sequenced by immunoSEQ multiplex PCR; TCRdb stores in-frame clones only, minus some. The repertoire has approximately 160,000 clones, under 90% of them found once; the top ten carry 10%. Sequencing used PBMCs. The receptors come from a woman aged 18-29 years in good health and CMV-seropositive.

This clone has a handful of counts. The CDR3 coding sequence is TGTGCCAGCACACTGACAGGGGGTGATGGCTACACCTTC. Translation gives CASTLTGGDGYTF. J is TRBJ1-2 and V is TRBV11-2; TRBD1 matches at 9 bases. This CDR3 has 13 residues. Germline V gene sequence: CDR1 SGHAT, CDR2 FQNNGV. V lost 7 bases, J lost 6 bases, and 6 bases stayed unmatched.

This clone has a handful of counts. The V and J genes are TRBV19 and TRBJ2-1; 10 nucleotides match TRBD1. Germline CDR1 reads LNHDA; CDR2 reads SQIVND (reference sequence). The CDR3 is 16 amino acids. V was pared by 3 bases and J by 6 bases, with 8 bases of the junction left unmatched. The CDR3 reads CASSMGTGTGVNEQFF. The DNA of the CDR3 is TGTGCCAGTAGTATGGGTACCGGGACAGGGGTCAATGAGCAGTTCTTC.

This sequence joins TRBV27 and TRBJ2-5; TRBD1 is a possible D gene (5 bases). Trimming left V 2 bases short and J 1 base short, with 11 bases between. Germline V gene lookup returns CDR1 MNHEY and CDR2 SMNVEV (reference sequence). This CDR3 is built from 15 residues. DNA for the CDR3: TGTGCCAGCAGTTTAACGGGCAGGGCCCAAGAGACCCAGTACTTC. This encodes CASSLTGRAQETQYF.

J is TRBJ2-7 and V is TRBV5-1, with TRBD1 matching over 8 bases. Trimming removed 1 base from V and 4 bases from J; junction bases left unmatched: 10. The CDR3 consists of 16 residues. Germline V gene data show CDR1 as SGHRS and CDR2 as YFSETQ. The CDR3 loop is CASSLTTGGRGYEQYF. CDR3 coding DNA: TGCGCCAGCAGCTTGACTACAGGGGGACGGGGTTACGAGCAGTACTTC. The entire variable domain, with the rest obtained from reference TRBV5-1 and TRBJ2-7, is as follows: KAGVTQTPRYLIKTRGQQVTLSCSPISGHRSVSWYQQTPGQGLQFLFEYFSETQRNKGNFPGRFSGRQFSNSRSEMNVSTLELGDSALYLCASSLTTGGRGYEQYFGPGTRLTVT.

CDR3 sequence (DNA): TGTGCCAGCAGCGCGCCGGGGAGTGGGGGGAACAGGGGAGATACGCAGTATTTT. Translated, it gives CASSAPGSGGNRGDTQYF. V gene TRBV11-2 combines with J gene TRBJ2-3; possibly TRBD1 for D (7 bases). Trimming removed 5 bases from V and 5 bases from J, with 26 bases in between. This CDR3 spans 18 amino acids. Germline loops: CDR1 SGHAT, CDR2 FQNNGV.

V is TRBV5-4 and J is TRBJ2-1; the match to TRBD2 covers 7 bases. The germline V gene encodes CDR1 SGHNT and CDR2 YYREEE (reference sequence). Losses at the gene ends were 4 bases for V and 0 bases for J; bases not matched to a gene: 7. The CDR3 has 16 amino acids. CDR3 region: CASSPRAGISYNEQFF. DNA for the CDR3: TGTGCCAGCAGCCCTAGAGCGGGGATCTCCTACAATGAGCAGTTCTTC.

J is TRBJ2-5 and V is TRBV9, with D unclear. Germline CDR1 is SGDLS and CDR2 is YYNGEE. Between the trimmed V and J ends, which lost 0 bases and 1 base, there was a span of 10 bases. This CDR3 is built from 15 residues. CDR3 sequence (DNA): TGTGCCAGCAGCGTAGCTGCCACACGCCAAGAGACCCAGTACTTC. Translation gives CASSVAATRQETQYF.

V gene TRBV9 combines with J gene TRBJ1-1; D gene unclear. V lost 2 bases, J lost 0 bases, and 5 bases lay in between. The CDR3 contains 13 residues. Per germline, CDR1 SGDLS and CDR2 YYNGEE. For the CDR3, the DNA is TGTGCCAGCAGCGTCTTCCTGAACACTGAAGCTTTCTTT. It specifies CASSVFLNTEAFF. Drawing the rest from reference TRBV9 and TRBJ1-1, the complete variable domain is DSGVTQTPKHLITATGQRVTLRCSPRSGDLSVYWYQQSLDQGLQFLIQYYNGEERAKGNILERFSAQQFPDLHSELNLSSLELGDSALYFCASSVFLNTEAFFGQGTRLTVV.

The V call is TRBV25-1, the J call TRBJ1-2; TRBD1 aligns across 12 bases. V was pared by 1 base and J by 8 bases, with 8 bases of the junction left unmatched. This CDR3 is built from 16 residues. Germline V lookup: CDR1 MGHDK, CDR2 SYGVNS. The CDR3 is CASSEWVGTGGLGYTF. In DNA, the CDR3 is TGTGCCAGCAGTGAATGGGTGGGGACAGGGGGCCTAGGCTACACCTTC.

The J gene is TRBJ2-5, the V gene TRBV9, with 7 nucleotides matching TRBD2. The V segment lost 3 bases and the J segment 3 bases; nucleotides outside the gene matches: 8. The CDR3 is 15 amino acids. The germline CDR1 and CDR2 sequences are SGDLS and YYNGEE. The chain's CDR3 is CASSGSGKREETQYF. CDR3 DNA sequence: TGTGCCAGCAGCGGGAGCGGGAAGAGGGAAGAGACCCAGTACTTC. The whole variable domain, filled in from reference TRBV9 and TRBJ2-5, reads DSGVTQTPKHLITATGQRVTLRCSPRSGDLSVYWYQQSLDQGLQFLIQYYNGEERAKGNILERFSAQQFPDLHSELNLSSLELGDSALYFCASSGSGKREETQYFGPGTRLLVL.

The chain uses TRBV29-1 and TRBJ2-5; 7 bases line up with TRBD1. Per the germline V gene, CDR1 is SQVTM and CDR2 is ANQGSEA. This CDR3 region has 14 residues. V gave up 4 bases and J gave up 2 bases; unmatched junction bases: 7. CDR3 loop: CSVAGTVGQETQYF. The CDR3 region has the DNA TGCAGCGTTGCCGGGACAGTGGGACAAGAGACCCAGTACTTC.

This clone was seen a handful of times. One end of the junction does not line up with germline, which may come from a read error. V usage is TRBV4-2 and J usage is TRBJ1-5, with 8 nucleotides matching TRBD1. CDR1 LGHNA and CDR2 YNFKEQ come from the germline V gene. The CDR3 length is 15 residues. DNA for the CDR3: TGTGCCAGCAGGCAAGGGGGACAGGACAATCAGCCCCAGCATTTT. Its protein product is CASRQGGQDNQPQHF.

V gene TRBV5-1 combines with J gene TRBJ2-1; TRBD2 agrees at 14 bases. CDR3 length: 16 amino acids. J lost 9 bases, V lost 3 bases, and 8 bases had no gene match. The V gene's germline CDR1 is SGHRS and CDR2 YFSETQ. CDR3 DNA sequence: TGCGCCAGCAGCTCTGTAAGACTAGCGGGAGGGGGTGAGCAGTTCTTC. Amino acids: CASSSVRLAGGGEQFF.

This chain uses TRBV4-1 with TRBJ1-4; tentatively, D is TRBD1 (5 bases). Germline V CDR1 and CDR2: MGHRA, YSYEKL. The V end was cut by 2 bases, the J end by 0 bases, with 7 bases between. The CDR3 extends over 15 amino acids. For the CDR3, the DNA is TGCGCCAGCAGCCAAAGGGGTGCAACTAATGAAAAACTGTTTTTT. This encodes CASSQRGATNEKLFF.

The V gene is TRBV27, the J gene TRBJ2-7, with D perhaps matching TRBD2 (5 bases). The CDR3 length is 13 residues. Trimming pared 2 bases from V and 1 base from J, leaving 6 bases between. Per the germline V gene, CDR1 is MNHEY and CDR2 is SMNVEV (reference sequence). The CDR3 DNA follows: TGTGCCAGCAGTTTAGTAGCGTCCTACGAGCAGTACTTC. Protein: CASSLVASYEQYF.

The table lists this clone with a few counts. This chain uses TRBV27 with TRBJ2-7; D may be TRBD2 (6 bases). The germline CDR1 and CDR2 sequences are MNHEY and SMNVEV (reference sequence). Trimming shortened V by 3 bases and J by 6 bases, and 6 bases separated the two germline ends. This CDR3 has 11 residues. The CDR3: CASSFSGEQYF. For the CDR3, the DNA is TGTGCCAGCAGTTTTAGCGGCGAGCAGTACTTC.

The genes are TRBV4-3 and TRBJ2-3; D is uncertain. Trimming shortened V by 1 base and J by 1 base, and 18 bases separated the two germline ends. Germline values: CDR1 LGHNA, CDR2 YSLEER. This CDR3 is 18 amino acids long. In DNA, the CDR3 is TGCGCCAGCAGCCAAGGAGCTATGAGGCACACTCGCACAGATACGCAGTATTTT. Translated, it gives CASSQGAMRHTRTDTQYF.

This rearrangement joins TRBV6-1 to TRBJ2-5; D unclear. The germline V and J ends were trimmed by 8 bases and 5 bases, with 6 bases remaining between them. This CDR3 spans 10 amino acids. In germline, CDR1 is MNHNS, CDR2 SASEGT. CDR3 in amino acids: CASVLETQYF. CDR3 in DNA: TGTGCCAGCGTCCTCGAGACCCAGTACTTC.

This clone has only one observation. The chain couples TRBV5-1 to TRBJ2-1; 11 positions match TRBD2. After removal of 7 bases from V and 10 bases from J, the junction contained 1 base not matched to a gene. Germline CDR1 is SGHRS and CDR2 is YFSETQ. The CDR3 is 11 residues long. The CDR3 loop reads CASRLAGEQFF. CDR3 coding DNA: TGCGCCAGCCGACTAGCGGGAGAGCAGTTCTTC.